Below are 9 T cell receptor beta chains sequenced from a single sample in a study of T cell changes during pregnancy in multiple sclerosis. Assay: immunoSEQ multiplex PCR; the TCRdb copy retains only in-frame clones and omits some. The table lists around 130,000 clones, roughly 95% of them singletons. This specimen consisted of peripheral blood, obtained after pregnancy. The receptors were sampled from a female donor with multiple sclerosis, enrolled in a pregnancy study.

The chain is built from TRBV10-3 and TRBJ1-1; D perhaps matches TRBD1 (6 bases). V lost 2 bases and J lost 3, with 10 bases in between. Germline CDR1 and CDR2: ENHRY and SYGVKD. The CDR3 extends over 14 amino acids. CDR3 nucleotides: TGTGCCATCAGTGAGGGGGGCCGGGACACTGAAGCTTTCTTT. Its protein is CAISEGGRDTEAFF.

The V call is TRBV10-3, the J call TRBJ2-3, with TRBD2 identical over 7 bases. This CDR3 has 17 residues. Germline V gene lookup returns CDR1 ENHRY and CDR2 SYGVKD. J lost 0 bases, V lost 7 bases, and 13 bases had no gene match. CDR3 sequence: CAIKLTREGLSTDTQYF. The CDR3 bases are TGTGCCATCAAGCTCACTAGGGAGGGGTTGAGCACAGATACGCAGTATTTT.

This chain links TRBV27 with TRBJ1-1; 8 bases match TRBD1. From germline, CDR1 is MNHEY and CDR2 SMNVEV (reference sequence). V trimming: 6 bases; J trimming: 4 bases; junction bases outside the gene matches: 7. There are 14 residues in the CDR3. The CDR3 protein is CASSPQGVGTEAFF. The CDR3 region has the DNA TGTGCCAGCAGCCCACAGGGGGTTGGCACTGAAGCTTTCTTT.

This chain connects TRBV6-4 to TRBJ2-1; D might be TRBD2 (5 bases). Germline CDR1 is MRHNA and CDR2 is SNTAGT. This CDR3 spans 10 amino acids. Trimming removed 9 bases at V and 6 bases at J, with 6 bases between. The CDR3 DNA follows: TGTGCCAGGGACTGCAATGAGCAGTTCTTC. Translation gives CARDCNEQFF.

The V gene is TRBV29-1, the J gene TRBJ2-1, with D tentatively TRBD2 (6 bases). Trimming pared 7 bases from V and 9 bases from J, leaving 10 bases between. From germline, CDR1 is SQVTM and CDR2 ANQGSEA. CDR3 length: 10 amino acids. This CDR3 reads CSGRGIEQFF. The CDR3 nucleotides are TGCAGCGGTCGGGGGATTGAGCAGTTCTTC.

The chain has TRBV7-2 and TRBJ2-7; D is possibly TRBD1 (6 bases). The germline CDR1 and CDR2 sequences are SGHTA and FQGNSA. The CDR3 is 15 amino acids. V lost 4 bases and J 1 base, leaving 14 bases between the germline ends. The CDR3 loop is CASSWEQGQSYEQYF. For the CDR3, the DNA is TGTGCCAGCAGCTGGGAGCAGGGGCAATCCTACGAGCAGTACTTC.

V is TRBV2 and J is TRBJ2-7, with 9 bases lining up with TRBD2. The CDR3 consists of 14 residues. Trimming at V came to 6 bases and at J to 4 bases, leaving 7 bases not matched to a gene. Looked up from germline, CDR1 is SNHLY and CDR2 is FYNNEI. CDR3 in DNA: TGTGCCAGCAGGGCTAGACTAGCGGATTACGAGCAGTACTTC. This gives the protein CASRARLADYEQYF. The variable domain in full, completed from reference TRBV2 and TRBJ2-7, reads EPEVTQTPSHQVTQMGQEVILRCVPISNHLYFYWYRQILGQKVEFLVSFYNNEISEKSEIFDDQFSVERPDGSNFTLKIRSTKLEDSAMYFCASRARLADYEQYFGPGTRLTVT.

The chain carries TRBV5-4 and TRBJ1-1; weak D call: TRBD1 (5 bases). Trimming shortened V by 0 bases and J by 5 bases, and 14 bases separated the two germline ends. Germline CDR1 and CDR2: SGHNT and YYREEE (reference sequence). The CDR3 runs 15 residues. In nucleotides, the CDR3 is TGTGCCAGCAGCTTGGCGAACGCTCGGGGGACTGAAGCTTTCTTT. Protein: CASSLANARGTEAFF. The full variable domain, rest sourced from reference TRBV5-4 and TRBJ1-1, is ETGVTQSPTHLIKTRGQQVTLRCSSQSGHNTVSWYQQALGQGPQFIFQYYREEENGRGNFPPRFSGLQFPNYSSELNVNALELDDSALYLCASSLANARGTEAFFGQGTRLTVV.

The V call is TRBV27, the J call TRBJ1-5; TRBD1 aligns across 7 bases. V shed 4 bases, J shed 7 bases, and the junction held 7 bases outside the gene matches. Per the germline V gene, CDR1 is MNHEY and CDR2 is SMNVEV (reference sequence). The CDR3 extends over 14 amino acids. CDR3 sequence (DNA): TGTGCCAGCAGTTGGTCAGGGGGAAGGCAGCCCCAGCATTTT. It is translated as CASSWSGGRQPQHF.